These T cell receptor beta chains were read from a single sample in a study of early T cells in non-severe SARS-CoV-2 infection. TCRdb independently ran MiXCR on the 5' RACE reads; one entry per CDR3 protein. The sample lists 70,000 to 85,000 distinct CDR3 sequences, about 13% seen once, with about 6.4% in the top ten. Sequencing was done on a sample of whole blood. These TCRs come from an adult who was a healthcare worker with PCR-confirmed SARS-CoV-2 infection or an uninfected control (not recorded which). The CDR3 runs from the conserved cysteine through the conserved F or W. The order of the fields is clone size, V gene, CDR3 length, J gene, D gene, CDR3 DNA, CDR3 protein. D genes are given only for firm matches. Where a row states a size, it is once, few, many or the class of an expanded clone; other rows omit it.

clone size: -; V gene: TRBV18; CDR3 length: 13; J gene: TRBJ2-5; D gene: -; CDR3 DNA: TGTGCCAGCTCACCACCCACACAAGAGACCCAGTACTTC; CDR3 protein: CASSPPTQETQYF
clone size: many; V gene: TRBV3-1; CDR3 length: 13; J gene: TRBJ1-4; D gene: -; CDR3 DNA: TGTGCCAGCAGCCATGCAACTAATGAAAAACTGTTTTTT; CDR3 protein: CASSHATNEKLFF
clone size: -; V gene: TRBV29-1; CDR3 length: 14; J gene: TRBJ2-5; D gene: -; CDR3 DNA: TGCAGCGTTGAAGATGTGTCTACTCAAGAGACCCAGTACTTC; CDR3 protein: CSVEDVSTQETQYF
clone size: many; V gene: TRBV6-1; CDR3 length: 14; J gene: TRBJ1-2; D gene: -; CDR3 DNA: TGTGCCACCACGCTTCTAGGACGAGACTATGGCTACACCTTC; CDR3 protein: CATTLLGRDYGYTF
clone size: many; V gene: TRBV5-1; CDR3 length: 14; J gene: TRBJ2-6; D gene: -; CDR3 DNA: TGTGCCAGCAGCTTGTCCTCTGGGGCCAACGTCCTGACTTTC; CDR3 protein: CASSLSSGANVLTF
clone size: few; V gene: TRBV27; CDR3 length: 13; J gene: TRBJ2-1; D gene: -; CDR3 DNA: TGTGCCAGCACAGGAGGATTCTACAATGAGCAGTTCTTC; CDR3 protein: CASTGGFYNEQFF
clone size: -; V gene: TRBV7-2; CDR3 length: 16; J gene: TRBJ2-3; D gene: TRBD2; CDR3 DNA: TGTGCCAGCAGCTTAAACCTAGCGGGGGTCACAGATACGCAGTATTTT; CDR3 protein: CASSLNLAGVTDTQYF
clone size: -; V gene: TRBV6-6; CDR3 length: 13; J gene: TRBJ2-1; D gene: TRBD2; CDR3 DNA: TGTGCCAGCATCTTGGGAGGGATCGGTGAGCAGTTCTTC; CDR3 protein: CASILGGIGEQFF
clone size: few; V gene: TRBV29-1; CDR3 length: 15; J gene: TRBJ2-1; D gene: -; CDR3 DNA: TGCAGCGTTGTAGTGGGGGCTAGCTCCTACAATGAGCAGTTCTTC; CDR3 protein: CSVVVGASSYNEQFF
clone size: many; V gene: TRBV5-1; CDR3 length: 15; J gene: TRBJ2-1; D gene: TRBD1; CDR3 DNA: TGCGCCAGCAGCGCAACTCCGGGACAGGGTCAAAGGCAGTTCTTC; CDR3 protein: CASSATPGQGQRQFF
clone size: -; V gene: TRBV4-2; CDR3 length: 16; J gene: TRBJ1-4; D gene: TRBD1; CDR3 DNA: TGTGCCAGCAGCCAGCGAGCGCAGGGGGCTAATGAAAAACTGTTTTTT; CDR3 protein: CASSQRAQGANEKLFF
clone size: many; V gene: TRBV5-1; CDR3 length: 13; J gene: TRBJ2-2; D gene: -; CDR3 DNA: TGCGCCAGCTTCGGATCCGCTGGCGGGGAGCTGTTTTTT; CDR3 protein: CASFGSAGGELFF
clone size: -; V gene: TRBV2; CDR3 length: 14; J gene: TRBJ1-1; D gene: -; CDR3 DNA: TGTGCCGCAGCAGGCCCCAGGGATCGGACTGAAGCTTTCTTT; CDR3 protein: CAAAGPRDRTEAFF
clone size: -; V gene: TRBV4-1; CDR3 length: 13; J gene: TRBJ2-7; D gene: -; CDR3 DNA: TGCGCCAGCAGCCAAGCGGACTCCTACGAGCAGTACTTC; CDR3 protein: CASSQADSYEQYF
clone size: -; V gene: TRBV29-1; CDR3 length: 15; J gene: TRBJ1-3; D gene: -; CDR3 DNA: TGCAGCGTTGAAGATTTCCACTCCGCTGGAAACACCATATATTTT; CDR3 protein: CSVEDFHSAGNTIYF
clone size: -; V gene: TRBV7-9; CDR3 length: 13; J gene: TRBJ1-1; D gene: -; CDR3 DNA: TGTGCCAGCAGCTTTGGGTTGAACACTGAAGCTTTCTTT; CDR3 protein: CASSFGLNTEAFF
clone size: -; V gene: TRBV9; CDR3 length: 17; J gene: TRBJ2-5; D gene: -; CDR3 DNA: TGTGCCAGCAGCCCCACAATCGGGGGAGCGTACCAAGAGACCCAGTACTTC; CDR3 protein: CASSPTIGGAYQETQYF
clone size: -; V gene: TRBV4-2; CDR3 length: 14; J gene: TRBJ1-1; D gene: -; CDR3 DNA: TGTGCCAGCAGCCCGAGCGGGCCGAACACTGAAGCTTTCTTT; CDR3 protein: CASSPSGPNTEAFF
clone size: medium-sized; V gene: TRBV28; CDR3 length: 18; J gene: TRBJ2-7; D gene: -; CDR3 DNA: TGTGCCAGCGATTCCGTCCCCGGGGACACATTCCGGCCCCGCGAGCAGTACTTC; CDR3 protein: CASDSVPGDTFRPREQYF
clone size: few; V gene: TRBV11-2; CDR3 length: 15; J gene: TRBJ1-3; D gene: -; CDR3 DNA: TGTGCCAGCAGTAGGACACCTGGCTCTGGAAACACCATATATTTT; CDR3 protein: CASSRTPGSGNTIYF
clone size: -; V gene: TRBV12-5; CDR3 length: 17; J gene: TRBJ2-4; D gene: TRBD1; CDR3 DNA: TGTGCTAGTGGTTTGGTACCTACAGGGGCCCTTGTGGACATTCAGTACTTC; CDR3 protein: CASGLVPTGALVDIQYF
clone size: -; V gene: TRBV14; CDR3 length: 15; J gene: TRBJ2-3; D gene: TRBD1; CDR3 DNA: TGTGCCAGCAGCCTGACAGGGGCAGGAACAGATACGCAGTATTTT; CDR3 protein: CASSLTGAGTDTQYF
clone size: -; V gene: TRBV18; CDR3 length: 15; J gene: TRBJ1-6; D gene: -; CDR3 DNA: TGTGCCAGCTCTCCCAACGGGCCGAATAATTCACCCCTCCACTTT; CDR3 protein: CASSPNGPNNSPLHF
clone size: many; V gene: TRBV2; CDR3 length: 14; J gene: TRBJ2-3; D gene: -; CDR3 DNA: TGTGCCAGCAGATTTACTGGGCACACAGATACGCAGTATTTT; CDR3 protein: CASRFTGHTDTQYF
clone size: -; V gene: TRBV29-1; CDR3 length: 13; J gene: TRBJ2-3; D gene: -; CDR3 DNA: TGCAGCGTTGTGACGGGAGTGACAGATACGCAGTATTTT; CDR3 protein: CSVVTGVTDTQYF
clone size: few; V gene: TRBV24-1; CDR3 length: 16; J gene: TRBJ2-7; D gene: TRBD1; CDR3 DNA: TGTGCCACCAGTGATTTTACCGGACAGGAGACCTACGAGCAGTACTTC; CDR3 protein: CATSDFTGQETYEQYF
clone size: -; V gene: TRBV9; CDR3 length: 14; J gene: TRBJ2-2; D gene: -; CDR3 DNA: TGTGCCAGCAGCGTACTAGCGAACACCGGGGAGCTGTTTTTT; CDR3 protein: CASSVLANTGELFF
clone size: few; V gene: TRBV2; CDR3 length: 14; J gene: TRBJ2-1; D gene: -; CDR3 DNA: TGTGCCAGCTGGCGGGGCAACTCCTACAATGAGCAGTTCTTC; CDR3 protein: CASWRGNSYNEQFF
clone size: once; V gene: TRBV12-3/TRBV12-4; CDR3 length: 15; J gene: TRBJ2-7; D gene: -; CDR3 DNA: TGTGCCAGCAGCCATGAAATTACAGGGACCTACGAGCAGTACTTC; CDR3 protein: CASSHEITGTYEQYF
clone size: -; V gene: TRBV20-1; CDR3 length: 14; J gene: TRBJ2-7; D gene: -; CDR3 DNA: TGCAGTGCTAGAGATTGGACCTTATCCTACGAGCAGTACTTC; CDR3 protein: CSARDWTLSYEQYF
clone size: many; V gene: TRBV21-1; CDR3 length: 16; J gene: TRBJ2-7; D gene: -; CDR3 DNA: TGTGCCAGCAGCAAAAAAAAGGGACAGATCCCCTACGAGCAGTACTTC; CDR3 protein: CASSKKKGQIPYEQYF
clone size: -; V gene: TRBV7-8; CDR3 length: 16; J gene: TRBJ2-7; D gene: -; CDR3 DNA: TGTGCCAGCAGCTTAGTGGGCGGAGGAAGCTCCTACGAGCAGTACTTC; CDR3 protein: CASSLVGGGSSYEQYF
clone size: few; V gene: TRBV5-1; CDR3 length: 14; J gene: TRBJ1-5; D gene: TRBD1; CDR3 DNA: TGCGCCAGCAGTTGGGGACAGGGTGGTCAGCCCCAGCATTTT; CDR3 protein: CASSWGQGGQPQHF
clone size: many; V gene: TRBV12-3/TRBV12-4; CDR3 length: 14; J gene: TRBJ2-5; D gene: TRBD2; CDR3 DNA: TGTGCCAGCAGGGATCAGCGGGGGATTGGGACCCAGTACTTC; CDR3 protein: CASRDQRGIGTQYF
clone size: -; V gene: TRBV5-1; CDR3 length: 13; J gene: TRBJ1-1; D gene: -; CDR3 DNA: TGCGCCAGCAGTTCCTCTTCAGGGGTTGAAGCTTTCTTT; CDR3 protein: CASSSSSGVEAFF
clone size: -; V gene: TRBV10-3; CDR3 length: 15; J gene: TRBJ2-4; D gene: -; CDR3 DNA: TGTGCCATCAGCCAGGACCGGGGTGGCAAAAACATTCAGTACTTC; CDR3 protein: CAISQDRGGKNIQYF
clone size: many; V gene: TRBV20-1; CDR3 length: 15; J gene: TRBJ2-7; D gene: TRBD2; CDR3 DNA: TGCAGTGCTAGTCCCATAGCGGGAGTTTCTTACGAGCAGTACTTC; CDR3 protein: CSASPIAGVSYEQYF
clone size: -; V gene: TRBV12-3/TRBV12-4; CDR3 length: 15; J gene: TRBJ1-1; D gene: -; CDR3 DNA: TGTGCCAGCAGTTCACAAGTAGGCATGGGCACTGAAGCTTTCTTT; CDR3 protein: CASSSQVGMGTEAFF
clone size: -; V gene: TRBV7-6; CDR3 length: 18; J gene: TRBJ2-7; D gene: TRBD2; CDR3 DNA: TGTGCCAGCAGCTTAGAAACTAGCGGGAGGGCCAAGGTAGACGAGCAGTACTTC; CDR3 protein: CASSLETSGRAKVDEQYF
clone size: -; V gene: TRBV12-3/TRBV12-4; CDR3 length: 16; J gene: TRBJ2-3; D gene: TRBD2; CDR3 DNA: TGTGCCAGCAGCCGGACTAGCGGGGGGCCCTCTTATACGCAGTATTTT; CDR3 protein: CASSRTSGGPSYTQYF
clone size: -; V gene: TRBV5-4; CDR3 length: 13; J gene: TRBJ2-7; D gene: -; CDR3 DNA: TGTGCCAGCAGCTTGGAAGCGGCCTACGAGCAGTACTTC; CDR3 protein: CASSLEAAYEQYF
clone size: -; V gene: TRBV10-3; CDR3 length: 14; J gene: TRBJ2-1; D gene: TRBD1; CDR3 DNA: TGTGCCATCAGTAGGGGACAGGGGGAGGATGAGCAGTTCTTC; CDR3 protein: CAISRGQGEDEQFF
clone size: few; V gene: TRBV19; CDR3 length: 15; J gene: TRBJ2-4; D gene: TRBD1; CDR3 DNA: TGTGCCAGCCGGGACAGGGGTCTGGCCAAAAACATTCAGTACTTC; CDR3 protein: CASRDRGLAKNIQYF
clone size: many; V gene: TRBV24-1; CDR3 length: 16; J gene: TRBJ2-1; D gene: TRBD1; CDR3 DNA: TGTGCCACCAGTGACAGGGACAGGCCCCTCGGCAATGAGCAGTTCTTC; CDR3 protein: CATSDRDRPLGNEQFF
clone size: few; V gene: TRBV6-5; CDR3 length: 15; J gene: TRBJ2-1; D gene: -; CDR3 DNA: TGTGCCAGCAGTTACTCATGGGGCTCCTACAATGAGCAGTTCTTC; CDR3 protein: CASSYSWGSYNEQFF
clone size: -; V gene: TRBV20-1; CDR3 length: 17; J gene: TRBJ2-2; D gene: TRBD2; CDR3 DNA: TGCAGTGCTAGAGATCCGATAGCGGGAGGCGTCACCGGGGAGCTGTTTTTT; CDR3 protein: CSARDPIAGGVTGELFF
clone size: -; V gene: TRBV12-3/TRBV12-4; CDR3 length: 15; J gene: TRBJ1-4; D gene: -; CDR3 DNA: TGTGCCAGCAGTTTCAGACCGAAGGTCCGTGAAAAACTGTTTTTT; CDR3 protein: CASSFRPKVREKLFF
clone size: many; V gene: TRBV6-5; CDR3 length: 15; J gene: TRBJ2-7; D gene: TRBD1; CDR3 DNA: TGTGCCAGCAGTTCATTGGGACAGGCTCCGTCCGAGCAGTACTTC; CDR3 protein: CASSSLGQAPSEQYF
clone size: -; V gene: TRBV7-2; CDR3 length: 15; J gene: TRBJ2-7; D gene: -; CDR3 DNA: TGTGCCAGCAGCCTAGAAGGGGGGGCGCGGAACGAGCAGTACTTC; CDR3 protein: CASSLEGGARNEQYF
clone size: many; V gene: TRBV24-1; CDR3 length: 14; J gene: TRBJ2-5; D gene: TRBD2; CDR3 DNA: TGTGCCACCAGTGATTTAGGGAGGGGTGAGACCCAGTACTTC; CDR3 protein: CATSDLGRGETQYF
clone size: once; V gene: TRBV28; CDR3 length: 18; J gene: TRBJ1-4; D gene: -; CDR3 DNA: TGTGCCAGCAGTGAACCCCGGCGTCAATCCAGGGCTCGGGAAAAACTGTTTTTT; CDR3 protein: CASSEPRRQSRAREKLFF
clone size: few; V gene: TRBV5-6; CDR3 length: 14; J gene: TRBJ1-6; D gene: -; CDR3 DNA: TGTGCCAGCAGCTTTCGAGGGGCGAATTCACCCCTCCACTTT; CDR3 protein: CASSFRGANSPLHF
clone size: few; V gene: TRBV19; CDR3 length: 17; J gene: TRBJ2-1; D gene: TRBD1; CDR3 DNA: TGTGCCAGTAGTACCGCCCTCGGGACAGGGGTTTTTGATGAGCAGTTCTTC; CDR3 protein: CASSTALGTGVFDEQFF
clone size: few; V gene: TRBV4-2; CDR3 length: 17; J gene: TRBJ1-2; D gene: -; CDR3 DNA: TGTGCCAGCAGCCAAGAAAGGGAAGGGGTTCGCCTCTATGGCTACACCTTC; CDR3 protein: CASSQEREGVRLYGYTF
clone size: few; V gene: TRBV11-1; CDR3 length: 12; J gene: TRBJ2-1; D gene: -; CDR3 DNA: TGTGCCAGCAGCGATCATTGGACTGAGCAGTTCTTC; CDR3 protein: CASSDHWTEQFF
clone size: -; V gene: TRBV7-9; CDR3 length: 14; J gene: TRBJ2-4; D gene: TRBD2; CDR3 DNA: TGTGCCAGCAGCTTAGAGCGAACTAGCGGCATTCAGTACTTC; CDR3 protein: CASSLERTSGIQYF
clone size: -; V gene: TRBV20-1; CDR3 length: 14; J gene: TRBJ2-4; D gene: -; CDR3 DNA: TGCAGTGCTAATCCAGGGGGGGCCAAAAACATTCAGTACTTC; CDR3 protein: CSANPGGAKNIQYF